Below, 8 T cell receptor beta chains from the same sample are listed, as sequenced in a study of neoadjuvant anti-PD-1 for oral cavity cancer. Sequencing used immunoSEQ multiplex PCR; TCRdb keeps in-frame clones, though not all of them. The repertoire holds 30,000 to 35,000 clones, 85% to 90% seen once, with 3% to 4% in the top ten. The sequencing used PBMCs, collected before nivolumab (anti-PD-1) treatment. Every receptor here comes from a person aged 40-85 years with oral cavity squamous cell carcinoma.

The table lists this clone with a count of one. The chain has TRBV29-1 and TRBJ2-7; D is perhaps TRBD2 (7 bases). The germline V gene encodes CDR1 SQVTM and CDR2 ANQGSEA. The CDR3 covers 12 residues. V shed 5 bases and J shed 4 bases, with 12 bases lying between them. CDR3 coding DNA: TGCAGCGTTCAGGGGAGGGGATACGAGCAGTACTTC. This gives the protein CSVQGRGYEQYF.

The chain carries TRBV2 and TRBJ2-1; TRBD1 aligns across 7 bases. Germline CDR1 is SNHLY and CDR2 is FYNNEI. After removal of 5 bases from V and 7 bases from J, the junction contained 5 bases not matched to a gene. The CDR3 contains 13 residues. The CDR3 protein is CASSRDSLNEQFF. CDR3 DNA sequence: TGTGCCAGCAGTCGGGACAGCTTAAATGAGCAGTTCTTC.

This chain uses TRBV9 with TRBJ1-1; tentative D call: TRBD1 (6 bases). Germline CDR1 and CDR2: SGDLS and YYNGEE. Trimming took off 4 bases at V and 5 bases at J, with 15 bases between the two ends. The CDR3 loop spans 14 amino acids. The CDR3 protein is CASSTHREGTEAFF. In DNA, the CDR3 is TGTGCCAGCAGCACCCACAGGGAAGGGACTGAAGCTTTCTTT.

The chain joins TRBV6-5 to TRBJ2-7, with D maybe TRBD1 (6 bases). This CDR3 is built from 14 residues. Trimming stripped 6 bases from V and 0 bases from J, with 12 bases between. Germline V gene data show CDR1 as MNHEY and CDR2 as SVGAGI. CDR3 nucleotides: TGTGCCAGCAGAGACGGACAGAGCTCCTACGAGCAGTACTTC. Amino acid sequence: CASRDGQSSYEQYF.

The genes are TRBV7-8 and TRBJ2-1, with 10 nucleotides matching TRBD2. The V gene end was trimmed by 3 bases and the J gene end by 7 bases; junction bases not matched to a gene: 9. Germline values: CDR1 SGHVS, CDR2 FQNEAQ. This CDR3 has 16 amino acids. This CDR3 is CASSFQGLAGANEQFF. The CDR3 nucleotides are TGTGCCAGCAGCTTCCAGGGGCTAGCGGGGGCTAATGAGCAGTTCTTC.

This rearrangement joins TRBV18 to TRBJ1-2, with 7 bases matching TRBD1. V trimming: 0 bases; J trimming: 9 bases; junction bases outside the gene matches: 7. The CDR3 runs to 14 residues. The germline V gene encodes CDR1 KGHSH and CDR2 LQKENI. The CDR3 DNA follows: TGTGCCAGCTCACCACCGCCGACAGGGAAGAGCTACACCTTC. It codes for CASSPPPTGKSYTF. Full variable domain (outside the CDR3, taken from reference TRBV18 and TRBJ1-2): NAGVMQNPRHLVRRRGQEARLRCSPMKGHSHVYWYRQLPEEGLKFMVYLQKENIIDESGMPKERFSAEFPKEGPSILRIQQVVRGDSAAYFCASSPPPTGKSYTFGSGTRLTVV.

This sequence joins TRBV7-2 and TRBJ1-4; unclear D gene. In germline, CDR1 is SGHTA, CDR2 FQGNSA. The CDR3 is 17 residues long. V lost 1 base and J lost 0, with 12 bases in between. CDR3 in DNA: TGTGCCAGCAGCTTAGGTGTAGGGATAGCAACTAATGAAAAACTGTTTTTT. It yields the protein CASSLGVGIATNEKLFF.

The chain links TRBV9 to TRBJ2-3; 9 nucleotides agree with TRBD2. Germline V gene lookup returns CDR1 SGDLS and CDR2 YYNGEE. J gave up 4 bases and V 3 bases, and 6 bases lay outside the gene matches. CDR3 length: 15 residues. CDR3 loop: CASSDRAGGPDTQYF. CDR3 DNA sequence: TGTGCCAGCAGCGATCGAGCGGGGGGTCCAGATACGCAGTATTTT.